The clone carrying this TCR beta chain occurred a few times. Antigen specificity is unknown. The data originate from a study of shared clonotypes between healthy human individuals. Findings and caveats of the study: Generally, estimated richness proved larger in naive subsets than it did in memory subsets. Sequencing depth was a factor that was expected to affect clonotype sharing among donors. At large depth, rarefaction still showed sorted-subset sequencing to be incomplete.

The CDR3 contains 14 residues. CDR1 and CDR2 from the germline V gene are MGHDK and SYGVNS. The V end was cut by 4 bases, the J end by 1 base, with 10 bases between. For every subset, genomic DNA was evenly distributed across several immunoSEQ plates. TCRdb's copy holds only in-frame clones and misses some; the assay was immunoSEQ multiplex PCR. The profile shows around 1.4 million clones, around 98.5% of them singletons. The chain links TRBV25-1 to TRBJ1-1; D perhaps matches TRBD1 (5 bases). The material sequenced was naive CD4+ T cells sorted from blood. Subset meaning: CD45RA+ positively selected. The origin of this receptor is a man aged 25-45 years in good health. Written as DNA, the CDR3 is TGTGCCAGCAGTGGGCCGGGACCGAACACTGAAGCTTTCTTT. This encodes CASSGPGPNTEAFF.